Sequencing of this T cell receptor beta chain was carried out in a study of OX40 agonist ivuxolimab in advanced cancers. Using immunoSEQ multiplex PCR, the repertoire was profiled, and TCRdb retains in-frame clones only, with some absent. Seen here are more than 65,000 clones, 70% to 90% observed once, and the top ten hold 6.1%. Trimming removed 1 base from V and 4 bases from J; junction bases left unmatched: 3. Germline V gene lookup returns CDR1 LGHNA and CDR2 YSLEER. This CDR3 spans 15 amino acids. The TCR originated in an adult with an advanced solid tumor such as melanoma, head and neck, liver or kidney cancer. The chain couples TRBV4-3 to TRBJ2-1, with TRBD1 identical over 8 bases. Source: CD4+ or CD8+ T cells sorted from blood, taken in a trial of the OX40 agonist ivuxolimab. DNA for the CDR3: TGCGCCAGCAGCCAAGTGGACAGGGATTACAATGAGCAGTTCTTC. Its protein is CASSQVDRDYNEQFF.